This passage covers 12 T cell receptor beta chains from one sample sequenced in a study of CD4 T cells in relation to SARS-CoV-2 and coronaviruses. Before the COVID-19 pandemic, during about 2010-2019, CD4+ T cells were taken from unexposed donors. After less than 11 days of culture, CD4+ T cells were isolated. Antigens of these TCRs are unknown. Clones were sequenced by immunoSEQ multiplex PCR, and TCRdb holds only the in-frame ones, with some missing. Of about 16,000 clones in the sample, around 82% were seen once. The sample consisted of CD4+ T cells from PBMCs, cultured in vitro. The source of these receptors is a human donor in good health.

This rearrangement joins TRBV2 to TRBJ2-7; 8 bases fit TRBD1. CDR1 is SNHLY, CDR2 FYNNEI, per germline. This CDR3 comprises 15 residues. The junction had 9 bases not matched to a gene; V was cut back by 6 bases and J by 2 bases. CDR3 nucleotide sequence: TGTGCCAGCAGGGAAAGGACAGGGATGGCCTACGAGCAGTACTTC. It is translated as CASRERTGMAYEQYF.

The genes are TRBV19 and TRBJ2-1; D gene ambiguous. This CDR3 contains 15 residues. Germline loops: CDR1 LNHDA, CDR2 SQIVND (reference sequence). The V gene lost 3 bases and the J gene lost 0 bases, with 9 bases spanning the gap. The CDR3 DNA follows: TGTGCCAGTAGTATCCCCCCCATCTCCTACAATGAGCAGTTCTTC. Translated, it gives CASSIPPISYNEQFF.

This chain links TRBV6-5 with TRBJ1-3; 7 bases align to TRBD1. V shed 6 bases, J shed 0 bases, and the junction held 2 bases outside the gene matches. CDR3 length: 14 residues. The germline V gene encodes CDR1 MNHEY and CDR2 SVGAGI. For the CDR3, the DNA is TGTGCCAGCAGCAGGGACAGCTCTGGAAACACCATATATTTT. It encodes CASSRDSSGNTIYF.

The chain has TRBV3-1 (or the pseudogene TRBV3-2) and TRBJ1-2; TRBD1 might be the D (6 bases). The CDR3 is made up of 14 amino acids. Trimming took off 6 bases at V and 7 bases at J, with 18 bases between the two ends. Germline-derived CDR1 and CDR2 are LGHDT and YNNKEL (reference sequence). As DNA, the CDR3 is TGTGCCAGCAGTGCGAGAGGACAGCCGGGTGGCTACACCTTC. Residues: CASSARGQPGGYTF.

V is TRBV5-1 and J is TRBJ2-1, with D perhaps matching TRBD1 (6 bases). CDR3 length: 12 residues. Trimming removed 4 bases from V and 8 bases from J, with 10 bases in between. Germline loops: CDR1 SGHRS, CDR2 YFSETQ. DNA for the CDR3: TGCGCCAGCAGCCCAACAGGGCATGAGCAGTTCTTC. Translation gives CASSPTGHEQFF.

V is TRBV18 and J is TRBJ1-2; possibly TRBD1 for D (5 bases). CDR3 length: 14 amino acids. V lost 3 bases and J 8 bases, leaving 16 bases between the germline ends. Looked up from germline, CDR1 is KGHSH and CDR2 is LQKENI. The CDR3 loop is CASSPQDTGEGYTF. In nucleotides, the CDR3 is TGTGCCAGCTCACCTCAGGACACGGGGGAAGGCTACACCTTC.

J is TRBJ2-3 and V is TRBV6-5; 8 bases are a match to TRBD2. The germline gives CDR1 MNHEY, CDR2 SVGAGI. The V and J ends lost 7 bases and 6 bases, in that order; junction bases with no gene match: 6. The CDR3 extends over 13 amino acids. The CDR3: CASTTSVADTQYF. CDR3 DNA: TGTGCCAGCACGACTAGCGTCGCGGATACGCAGTATTTT.

This chain uses TRBV19 with TRBJ2-5; TRBD1 matches 11 bases. The V segment lost 3 bases and the J segment 2 bases; nucleotides outside the gene matches: 5. Looked up from germline, CDR1 is LNHDA and CDR2 is SQIVND (reference sequence). The CDR3 covers 16 residues. The CDR3 protein is CASSIGQGAAQETQYF. The DNA of the CDR3 is TGTGCCAGTAGTATTGGACAGGGGGCCGCTCAAGAGACCCAGTACTTC.

This clone has more than one count but fewer than ten. The gene calls are TRBV9 and TRBJ2-2, with D possibly TRBD2 on 6 matching bases. V lost 3 bases and J 4 bases, leaving 13 bases between the germline ends. The germline V gene encodes CDR1 SGDLS and CDR2 YYNGEE. The CDR3 has 15 residues. As DNA, the CDR3 is TGTGCCAGCAGCGCAGAGCGGGCTGGCACCGGGGAGCTGTTTTTT. Translating it yields CASSAERAGTGELFF. The complete variable domain, with remaining parts taken from reference TRBV9 and TRBJ2-2, reads DSGVTQTPKHLITATGQRVTLRCSPRSGDLSVYWYQQSLDQGLQFLIQYYNGEERAKGNILERFSAQQFPDLHSELNLSSLELGDSALYFCASSAERAGTGELFFGEGSRLTVL.

In its sample, this clone was seen a few times. CDR3 DNA sequence: TGTGCCAGCAGCCAAGATAGAGCGCCTAGCAGCCAAGAGACCCAGTACTTC. This translates into CASSQDRAPSSQETQYF. This rearrangement joins TRBV4-2 to TRBJ2-5, with a tentative D call TRBD2 (5 bases). V was cut by 0 bases and J by 1 base, with 15 bases left in between. CDR3 length: 17 residues. Per the germline V gene, CDR1 is LGHNA and CDR2 is YNFKEQ.

V gene TRBV19 combines with J gene TRBJ2-7; D unresolved. The ends were cut back, 3 bases at V and 2 bases at J, with 11 bases in the middle. The CDR3 consists of 14 residues. Germline lookup yields CDR1 LNHDA and CDR2 SQIVND (reference sequence). CDR3 protein: CASSIGRRPYEQYF. Written as DNA, the CDR3 is TGTGCCAGTAGTATCGGCCGCCGCCCCTACGAGCAGTACTTC.

The chain employs TRBV11-3 and TRBJ2-3, with D unclear. Trimming stripped 5 bases from V and 8 bases from J, with 14 bases between. CDR3 size: 13 residues. CDR1 is SGHNT, CDR2 YENEEA, per germline. In DNA form, the CDR3 reads TGTGCCAGCAGCAACACTCCCCCCGGTACGCAGTATTTT. Encoded protein: CASSNTPPGTQYF.